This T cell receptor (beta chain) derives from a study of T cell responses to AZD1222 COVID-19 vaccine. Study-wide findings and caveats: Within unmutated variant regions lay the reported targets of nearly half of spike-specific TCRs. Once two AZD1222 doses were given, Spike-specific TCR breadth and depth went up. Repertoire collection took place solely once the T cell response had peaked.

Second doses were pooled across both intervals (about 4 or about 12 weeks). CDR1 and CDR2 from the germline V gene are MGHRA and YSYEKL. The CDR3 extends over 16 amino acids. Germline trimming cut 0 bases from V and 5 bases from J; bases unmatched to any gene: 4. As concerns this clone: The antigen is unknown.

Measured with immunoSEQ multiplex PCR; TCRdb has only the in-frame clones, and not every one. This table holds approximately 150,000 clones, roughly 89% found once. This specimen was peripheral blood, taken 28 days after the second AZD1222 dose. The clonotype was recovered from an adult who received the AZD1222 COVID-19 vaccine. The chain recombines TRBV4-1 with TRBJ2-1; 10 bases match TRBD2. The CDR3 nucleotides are TGCGCCAGCAGCCAAGAGGGGAGCGGGGGGGACAATGAGCAGTTCTTC. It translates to CASSQEGSGGDNEQFF.